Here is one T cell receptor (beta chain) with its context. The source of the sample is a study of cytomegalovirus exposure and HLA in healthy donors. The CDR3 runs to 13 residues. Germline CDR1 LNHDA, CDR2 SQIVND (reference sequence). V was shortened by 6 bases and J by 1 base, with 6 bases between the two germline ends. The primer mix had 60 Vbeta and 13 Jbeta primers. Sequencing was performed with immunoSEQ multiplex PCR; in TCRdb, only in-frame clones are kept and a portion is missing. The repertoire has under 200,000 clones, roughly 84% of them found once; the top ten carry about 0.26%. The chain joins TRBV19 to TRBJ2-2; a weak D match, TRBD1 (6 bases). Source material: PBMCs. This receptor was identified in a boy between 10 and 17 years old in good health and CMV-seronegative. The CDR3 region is CASRDRNTGELFF. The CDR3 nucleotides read TGTGCCAGTAGGGACAGGAACACCGGGGAGCTGTTTTTT. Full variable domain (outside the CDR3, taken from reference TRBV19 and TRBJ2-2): DGGITQSPKYLFRKEGQNVTLSCEQNLNHDAMYWYRQDPGQGLRLIYYSQIVNDFQKGDIAEGYSVSREKKESFPLTVTSAQKNPTAFYLCASRDRNTGELFFGEGSRLTVL.